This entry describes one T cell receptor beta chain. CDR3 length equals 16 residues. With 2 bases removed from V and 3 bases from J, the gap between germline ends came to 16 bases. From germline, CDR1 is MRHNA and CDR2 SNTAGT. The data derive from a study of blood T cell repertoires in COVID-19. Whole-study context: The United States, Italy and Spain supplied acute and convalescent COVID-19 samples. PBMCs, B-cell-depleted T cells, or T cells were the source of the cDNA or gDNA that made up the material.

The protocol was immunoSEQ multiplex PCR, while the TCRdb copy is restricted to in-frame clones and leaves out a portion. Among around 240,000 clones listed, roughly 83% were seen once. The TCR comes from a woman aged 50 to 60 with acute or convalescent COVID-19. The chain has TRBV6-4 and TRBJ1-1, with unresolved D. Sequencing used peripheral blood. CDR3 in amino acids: CASSDATKTEHTEAFF. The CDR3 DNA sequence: TGTGCCAGCAGTGACGCAACAAAAACAGAACACACTGAAGCTTTCTTT.